Shown below are 15 T cell receptor beta chains from a single sample sequenced in a study of blood T cell repertoires in COVID-19. Repertoires were generated with immunoSEQ multiplex PCR, while TCRdb's copy carries only in-frame clones and drops some. Of under 300,000 clones in the sample, around 87% were seen once. Sequenced input: peripheral blood. Receptors originate from a woman in her sixties or seventies with COVID-19, enrolled during active disease.

This chain connects TRBV11-3 to TRBJ1-1; TRBD1 is a possible D gene (6 bases). The CDR3 sequence is 14 residues long. Germline CDR1 is SGHNT and CDR2 is YENEEA. Trimming shortened V by 5 bases and J by 11 bases, and 21 bases separated the two germline ends. CDR3 DNA sequence: TGTGCCAGCAGCCCCGGGACATGGGTCGAGGAGGCTTTCTTT. This translates into CASSPGTWVEEAFF.

The chain uses TRBV10-3 and TRBJ1-1, with a weak D call TRBD1 (5 bases). The CDR3 length is 15 residues. V was cut by 6 bases and J by 6 bases, with 20 bases left in between. Per the germline V gene, CDR1 is ENHRY and CDR2 is SYGVKD. The CDR3 sequence is CAISPNQGSKAEAFF. The CDR3 DNA reads TGTGCCATCAGCCCTAACCAGGGTAGTAAGGCTGAAGCTTTCTTT.

V gene TRBV10-3 combines with J gene TRBJ2-7, with 11 bases lining up with TRBD2. CDR3 length equals 15 residues. The germline V gene encodes CDR1 ENHRY and CDR2 SYGVKD. With V trimmed by 0 bases and J by 2 bases, 0 bases remained unmatched. The CDR3 bases are TGTGCCATCAGTGAGTCGACTAGCGGGGCCTACGAGCAGTACTTC. This encodes CAISESTSGAYEQYF.

Here the CDR3 DNA reads TGTGCCAGCTCACCCTGGACAGGATCTAGCACAGATACGCAGTATTTT. This sequence encodes CASSPWTGSSTDTQYF. The chain joins TRBV18 to TRBJ2-3; 7 nucleotides line up with TRBD1. V trimming: 3 bases; J trimming: 0 bases; junction bases outside the gene matches: 6. The CDR3 totals 16 residues. The germline V gene encodes CDR1 KGHSH and CDR2 LQKENI.

This clone was detected once. The CDR3 bases are TGTGCCAGCAGCCAACGACAGACTAACTATGGCTACACCTTC. Translating it yields CASSQRQTNYGYTF. The chain couples TRBV7-9 to TRBJ1-2; D perhaps matches TRBD1 (5 bases). Germline lookup yields CDR1 SEHNR and CDR2 FQNEAQ (reference sequence). The V end was cut by 5 bases, the J end by 0 bases, with 10 bases between. There are 14 residues in the CDR3.

This clone was seen only a few times. This rearrangement joins TRBV6-5 to TRBJ1-1; D remains unclear. The CDR3 is 13 residues long. Deletions cut 2 bases from V and 3 bases from J, with 7 bases between. Looked up from germline, CDR1 is MNHEY and CDR2 is SVGAGI. The CDR3 nucleotides are TGTGCCAGCAGTTACGTCGAGGACACTGAAGCTTTCTTT. Translated, it gives CASSYVEDTEAFF.

The chain links TRBV11-2 to TRBJ1-4; 7 nucleotides match TRBD1. This CDR3 is built from 16 residues. Germline V gene data show CDR1 as SGHAT and CDR2 as FQNNGV. The V gene end was trimmed by 3 bases and the J gene end by 2 bases; junction bases not matched to a gene: 6. The CDR3 loop reads CASSFRGMQTNEKLFF. CDR3 sequence (DNA): TGTGCCAGCAGCTTCAGGGGGATGCAGACTAATGAAAAACTGTTTTTT.

The rearrangement joins TRBV7-2 to TRBJ1-1; 9 bases align to TRBD1. Losses at the gene ends were 3 bases for V and 2 bases for J; bases not matched to a gene: 7. The germline gives CDR1 SGHTA, CDR2 FQGNSA. The CDR3 runs to 16 residues. The CDR3 loop is CASSFLGTGLNTEAFF. The CDR3 nucleotides read TGTGCCAGCAGCTTTCTCGGGACAGGGCTCAACACTGAAGCTTTCTTT.

The chain has TRBV6-2 or TRBV6-3 and TRBJ1-2; TRBD1 matches at 8 bases. CDR3 length equals 12 residues. Germline V gene sequence: CDR1 MNHEY, CDR2 SVGEGT. The V gene end was trimmed by 5 bases and the J gene end by 7 bases; junction bases not matched to a gene: 3. The chain's CDR3 is CASSQQGVGYTF. The CDR3 region has the DNA TGTGCCAGCAGTCAACAGGGGGTTGGCTACACCTTC.

J is TRBJ2-7 and V is TRBV7-9; tentatively, D is TRBD1 (5 bases). CDR3 size: 18 residues. Trimming left V 5 bases short and J 1 base short, with 24 bases between. Germline V lookup: CDR1 SEHNR, CDR2 FQNEAQ (reference sequence). This chain's CDR3 is CASSPKRTVGERSYEQYF. In nucleotides, the CDR3 is TGTGCCAGCAGCCCAAAACGTACGGTAGGGGAAAGGTCCTACGAGCAGTACTTC. The variable domain in full, completed from reference TRBV7-9 and TRBJ2-7, reads DTGVSQNPRHKITKRGQNVTFRCDPISEHNRLYWYRQTLGQGPEFLTYFQNEAQLEKSRLLSDRFSAERPKGSFSTLEIQRTEQGDSAMYLCASSPKRTVGERSYEQYFGPGTRLTVT.

This clone was observed a few times. The chain carries TRBV6-5 and TRBJ2-7; no firm D call. This CDR3 is 15 amino acids long. Deletions cut 2 bases from V and 6 bases from J, with 17 bases between. Germline V gene lookup returns CDR1 MNHEY and CDR2 SVGAGI. The CDR3 region is CASSYLVQSGSEQYF. CDR3 nucleotide sequence: TGTGCCAGCAGTTACCTCGTGCAATCGGGTAGCGAGCAGTACTTC.

This chain joins TRBV27 and TRBJ1-1; 7 bases map to TRBD1. The CDR3 totals 15 residues. The germline CDR1 and CDR2 sequences are MNHEY and SMNVEV (reference sequence). V lost 6 bases and J lost 3; bases outside the gene matches: 10. CDR3 residues: CASSPDGTAYTEAFF. CDR3 nucleotide sequence: TGTGCCAGCAGCCCCGACGGGACAGCTTACACTGAAGCTTTCTTT.

This clone appeared once. The chain joins TRBV6-5 to TRBJ1-3; D remains ambiguous. Germline-derived CDR1 and CDR2 are MNHEY and SVGAGI. The V and J ends lost 2 bases and 1 base respectively, with 6 bases between them. The CDR3 totals 14 residues. The CDR3 is CASSYLPSGNTIYF. CDR3 sequence (DNA): TGTGCCAGCAGTTACCTACCTTCTGGAAACACCATATATTTT.

The chain uses TRBV3-1 (or the pseudogene TRBV3-2) and TRBJ1-2; D not certain. Per the germline V gene, CDR1 is LGHDT and CDR2 is YNNKEL (reference sequence). The CDR3 contains 13 residues. V lost 4 bases and J 1 base, leaving 7 bases between the germline ends. The CDR3 is CASSPQYNYGYTF. CDR3 sequence (DNA): TGTGCCAGCAGCCCACAGTATAACTATGGCTACACCTTC.

This clone was found a few times. This chain uses TRBV5-4 with TRBJ1-2; TRBD1 is a possible D gene (6 bases). Trimming cost V 0 bases and J 2 bases, with 11 bases left between them. The CDR3 is 15 residues long. The germline V gene has CDR1 SGHNT and CDR2 YYREEE (reference sequence). This CDR3 is CASSLETGTNYGYTF. The CDR3 nucleotides are TGTGCCAGCAGCTTGGAGACAGGAACCAACTATGGCTACACCTTC.